This is a list of T cell receptor beta chains from one sample in a study of blood T cell repertoires in COVID-19. Libraries were prepared by immunoSEQ multiplex PCR; TCRdb keeps only in-frame clonotypes and omits some of them. The sample records 200,000 or so clones, under 90% being singletons. Sequencing used peripheral blood. These receptors were obtained from a woman aged 55-69 years who had recovered from COVID-19. The conserved cysteine and the conserved F or W are not part of the CDR3 here. The size of a clone is reported for some rows only, either as once, few or many, or as a class for expanded clones.

J,size,length,V,CDR3
TRBJ1-3,.,11,TRBV5-1,ASSWDRGNTIY
TRBJ1-2,.,12,TRBV3-1/TRBV3-2,ASSQIDRNYGYT
TRBJ2-3,once,13,TRBV19,ASSDLSGATDTQY
TRBJ1-2,.,9,TRBV27,ASGGTYGYT
TRBJ2-7,.,12,TRBV6-5,ASRRPGQGDEQY
TRBJ2-7,.,13,TRBV5-1,ASSSQTGSSYEQY
TRBJ1-3,few,13,TRBV2,ASSEAGGRGNTIY
TRBJ1-2,.,12,TRBV30,AWNSLQVGYGYT
TRBJ1-1,.,10,TRBV9,ASRGQDTEAF
TRBJ1-5,.,13,TRBV15,ATSRGTGANQPQH
TRBJ2-2,.,15,TRBV7-3,ASSLSSSGGNTGELF
TRBJ1-2,.,10,TRBV20-1,SASLVTYGYT
TRBJ2-7,.,9,TRBV13,ASSFRYEQY
TRBJ2-5,.,12,TRBV5-4,ASSSPSGGETQY
TRBJ1-1,.,10,TRBV30,AWGRFGTEAF
TRBJ1-1,once,12,TRBV29-1,SVGTGSSFTEAF
TRBJ2-1,.,15,TRBV4-1,ASSQDQYSESYNEQF